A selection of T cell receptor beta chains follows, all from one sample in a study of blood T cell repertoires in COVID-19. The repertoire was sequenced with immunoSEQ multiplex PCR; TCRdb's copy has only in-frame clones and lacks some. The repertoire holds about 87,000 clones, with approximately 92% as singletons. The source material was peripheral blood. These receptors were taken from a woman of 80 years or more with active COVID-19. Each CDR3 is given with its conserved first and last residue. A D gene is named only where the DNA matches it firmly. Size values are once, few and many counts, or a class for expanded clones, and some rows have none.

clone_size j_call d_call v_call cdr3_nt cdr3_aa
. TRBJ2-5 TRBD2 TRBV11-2 TGTGCCAGCAGCACCCCGGGGGGGCGGGAGGCTCCATACCAAGAGACCCAGTACTTC CASSTPGGREAPYQETQYF
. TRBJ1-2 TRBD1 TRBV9 TGTGCCAGCAGCGCTTATAACAGGGGCGATGGCTACACCTTC CASSAYNRGDGYTF
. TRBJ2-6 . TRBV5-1 TGCGCCAGCAGCCCGAGCCCCTCTGGGGCCAACGTCCTGACTTTC CASSPSPSGANVLTF
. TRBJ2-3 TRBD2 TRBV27 TGTGCCAGCAGGACTAGCGGCACAGATACGCAGTATTTT CASRTSGTDTQYF
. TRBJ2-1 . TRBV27 TGTGCCAGCAGCACGCTAGGCTTGTACAATGAGCAGTTCTTC CASSTLGLYNEQFF
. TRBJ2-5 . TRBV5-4 TGTGCCAGCAGCTTGGGGACTGGAGTGAAGGGAGAGACCCAGTACTTC CASSLGTGVKGETQYF
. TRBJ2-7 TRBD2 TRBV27 TGTGCCAGCAGGTGCCCTCCCTCGCGGGAGGCCCGGCCTCGAGAGCAGTACTTC CASRCPPSREARPREQYF
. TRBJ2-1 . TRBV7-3 TGTGCCAGCAGCTTTTCGAGTGAGCAGTTCTTC CASSFSSEQFF
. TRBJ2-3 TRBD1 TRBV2 TGTGCCAGCAGCAGGGGGCGATCAGATACGCAGTATTTT CASSRGRSDTQYF
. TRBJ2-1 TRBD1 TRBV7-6 TGTGCCAGCAGCTTATCCGGGACAGGGATAAATGAGCAGTTCTTC CASSLSGTGINEQFF
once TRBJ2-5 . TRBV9 TGTGCCAGCAGCGTAGCTGGAGGGGTCGAGACCCAGTACTTC CASSVAGGVETQYF
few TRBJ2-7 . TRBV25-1 TGTGCCAGCAGTGTATTCGGGAGAGAGCAGTACTTC CASSVFGREQYF
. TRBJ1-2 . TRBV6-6 TGTGCCAGCAGAGGACAGACAAACTATGGCTACACCTTC CASRGQTNYGYTF
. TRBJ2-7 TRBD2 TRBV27 TGTGCCAGCACCCCAGCGGGAGGGACCTACGAGCAGTACTTC CASTPAGGTYEQYF
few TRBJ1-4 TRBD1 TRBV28 TGTGCCAGCAGTTCGCCGGACAGGGGGCGGTCTAATGAAAAACTGTTTTTT CASSSPDRGRSNEKLFF
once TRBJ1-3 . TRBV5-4 TGTGCCAGCAGCGTACGGGACTTAACCTTCTCTGGAAACACCATATATTTT CASSVRDLTFSGNTIYF
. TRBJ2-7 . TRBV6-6 TGTGCCAGCAGTTACCCCCAGGGGATCTACGAGCAGTACTTC CASSYPQGIYEQYF
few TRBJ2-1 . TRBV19 TGTGCCAGTAGCTTGGACAGATACAATGAGCAGTTCTTC CASSLDRYNEQFF
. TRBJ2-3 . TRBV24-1 TGTGCCACCAGTCCCAGGCTAGCAACAGATACGCAGTATTTT CATSPRLATDTQYF
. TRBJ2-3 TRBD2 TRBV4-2 TGTGCCAGCAGCCAAGAATTACCGAGCGGGAGCACGACAGATACGCAGTATTTT CASSQELPSGSTTDTQYF
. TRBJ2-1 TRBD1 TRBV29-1 TGCAGCGTTGCAGGGGGCAATGAGCAGTTCTTC CSVAGGNEQFF
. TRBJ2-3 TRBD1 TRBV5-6 TGTGCCAGCAGCTTGGGCGCACAGGGGATTTGGGATACGCAGTATTTT CASSLGAQGIWDTQYF
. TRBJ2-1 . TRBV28 TGTGCCAGCAGTGCCCCTAGACGGATATACAATGAGCAGTTCTTC CASSAPRRIYNEQFF
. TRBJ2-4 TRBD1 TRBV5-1 TGCGCCAGCAGCTTATTAGGGGGCTTGGACATTCAGTACTTC CASSLLGGLDIQYF
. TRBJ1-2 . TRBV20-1 TGCAGTGCTAGTCGTAGAGATAACTATGGCTACACCTTC CSASRRDNYGYTF
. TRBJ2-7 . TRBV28 TGTGCCAGCAGTTTTGGCGGAAACTCCTACGAGCAGTACTTC CASSFGGNSYEQYF
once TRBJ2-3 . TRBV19 TGTGCCAGTAAAACCACAAACACAGATACGCAGTATTTT CASKTTNTDTQYF
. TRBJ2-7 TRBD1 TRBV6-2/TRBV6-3 TGTGCCAGCAGCCCCGACAGGGACGAGCAGTACTTC CASSPDRDEQYF
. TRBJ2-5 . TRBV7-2 TGTGCCAGCAGCCCCCGGGCGGGGATAGAGACCCAGTACTTC CASSPRAGIETQYF
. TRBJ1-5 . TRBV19 TGTGCCAGTAGACAATCGGGACACATACTTCTCCAGCCCCAGCATTTT CASRQSGHILLQPQHF
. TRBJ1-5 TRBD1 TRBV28 TGTGCCAGCTACTCCAGGGGGCAGCCCCAGCATTTT CASYSRGQPQHF
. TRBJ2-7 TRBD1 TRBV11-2 TGTGCCAGCAGCGCCGGGACAGCCTACGAGCAGTACTTC CASSAGTAYEQYF
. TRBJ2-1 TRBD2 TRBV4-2 TGTGCCAGCAGTAACCGGGCCGTGAGCGGGAATCGGTTGCATGAGCAGTTCTTC CASSNRAVSGNRLHEQFF
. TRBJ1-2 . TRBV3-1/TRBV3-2 TGTGCCAGCAGCCCATGGGGCGTGGGTAACTATGGCTACACCTTC CASSPWGVGNYGYTF
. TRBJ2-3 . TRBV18 TGTGCCAGCTCAGCCTCAACCGGAGGAGGGGCAGATACGCAGTATTTT CASSASTGGGADTQYF
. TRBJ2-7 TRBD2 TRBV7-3 TGTGCCAGCAGCTCTGCTAGCGGGAGTATTCTGTACTTC CASSSASGSILYF
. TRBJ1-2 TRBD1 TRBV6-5 TGTGCCAGCACTAGGGACAGGGGCGACGGTGGCTACACCTTC CASTRDRGDGGYTF
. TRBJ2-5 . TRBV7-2 TGTGCCAGCAGCTATGACAGGGGAGGGGAGACCCAGTACTTC CASSYDRGGETQYF
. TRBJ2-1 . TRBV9 TGTGCCAGCAGCGCCCATGGCGGGGAGAGCTCCTACAATGAGCAGTTCTTC CASSAHGGESSYNEQFF
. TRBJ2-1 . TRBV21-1 TGTGCCAGCAGCAAAGGGCGGGAGGGCCTTGGCAATGAGCAGTTCTTC CASSKGREGLGNEQFF
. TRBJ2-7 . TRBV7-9 TGTGCCAGCACCCTGTCCTTAGGAAGCGGGCAAAAATACGAGCAGTACTTC CASTLSLGSGQKYEQYF
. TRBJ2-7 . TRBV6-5 TGTGCCAGCAGTTACGTTGCTTGGGCGCAAGAGCAGTACTTC CASSYVAWAQEQYF
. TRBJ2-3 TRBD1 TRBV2 TGTGCCAGCAGTGAAGGAGGGACAGGGATGACAGATACGCAGTATTTT CASSEGGTGMTDTQYF
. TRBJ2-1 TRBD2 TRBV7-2 TGTGCCAGCAGCTCCAAGCGGGAGTCATACAATGAGCAGTTCTTC CASSSKRESYNEQFF
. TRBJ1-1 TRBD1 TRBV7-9 TGTGCCAGCAGCTTTTCAACAGGGGACGATGAAGCTTTCTTT CASSFSTGDDEAFF
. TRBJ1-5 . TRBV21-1 TGTGCCAGCAGCAACCCCGGCGACAATAGCAATCAGCCCCAGCATTTT CASSNPGDNSNQPQHF
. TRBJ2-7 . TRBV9 TGTGCCAGCAGCGTATTGGACACTCCCTACGAGCAGTACTTC CASSVLDTPYEQYF
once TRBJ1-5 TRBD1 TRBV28 TGTGCCAGCAGCGCACCGATGACAGGGACAGGGGAGAGTGGGCCCCAGCATTTT CASSAPMTGTGESGPQHF